This TCR beta chain was obtained from a study of tumor-infiltrating lymphocytes in primary liver carcinoma. Study context: Tumor stage was T1-T3 N0M0, and tumor size was roughly 4 to 10 cm across. Tissue type made little difference to sample yields of roughly 3.65 to 7.13 million productive TCRbeta reads. Overall study results and limits: Comparison of CD4+ and CD8+ repertoires was precluded by bulk unsorted samples.

The investigators made TCR beta cDNA from approximately 500 ng total RNA, using a constant-region primer. ARM-PCR was slightly modified, and three nested multiplex PCR rounds with it gave rise to the TCR beta libraries. TRBV1-TRBV30 forward primers paired with a C-beta reverse primer drove the first two PCR rounds, about 10 cycles each. One entry per CDR3 protein results from TCRdb running MiXCR on the multiplex PCR reads. This table has a few hundred thousand distinct CDR3 sequences, almost 60% appearing once. They got blood RNA out of unsorted whole blood and also pulled out germline DNA. Among the patients, all had chronic HBV infection and none had been treated. There are 12 residues in the CDR3. Of note for this clonotype: Antigen unknown. This could be a read error, since a much larger clone is one nucleotide away.

The sequenced sample was peripheral blood. The rearrangement links TRBV12-3 or TRBV12-4 to TRBJ2-7; 8 positions match TRBD2. The source is a woman aged 25 to 39 with primary liver carcinoma and hepatitis B virus infection. In DNA, the CDR3 is TGTGCCAGCAGCCGGGGGGGTTGGGAGCATTACTTC. Encoded protein: CASSRGGWEHYF.